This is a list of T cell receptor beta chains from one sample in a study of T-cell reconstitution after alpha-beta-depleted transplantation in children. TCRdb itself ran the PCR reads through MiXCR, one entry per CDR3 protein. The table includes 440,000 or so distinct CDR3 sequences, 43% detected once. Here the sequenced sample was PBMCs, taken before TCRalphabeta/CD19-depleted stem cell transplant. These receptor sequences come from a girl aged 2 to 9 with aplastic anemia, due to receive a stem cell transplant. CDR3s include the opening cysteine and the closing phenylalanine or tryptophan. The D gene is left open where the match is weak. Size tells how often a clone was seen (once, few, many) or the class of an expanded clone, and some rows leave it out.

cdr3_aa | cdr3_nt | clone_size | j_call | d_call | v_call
CASSDVGRGTDTQYF | TGTGCCAGCAGCGACGTGGGCAGGGGCACAGATACGCAGTATTTT | . | TRBJ2-3 | . | TRBV6-1
CASTGGSSDTQYF | TGTGCCAGCACCGGGGGGTCCTCAGATACGCAGTATTTT | . | TRBJ2-3 | TRBD2 | TRBV12-3/TRBV12-4
CSASRASVRRSYEQYF | TGCAGTGCTAGCCGGGCTTCCGTTCGCCGTTCCTACGAGCAGTACTTC | . | TRBJ2-7 | . | TRBV20-1
CASSYRRTGTGDEKLFF | TGTGCCAGCAGTTACCGACGAACCGGGACAGGGGATGAAAAACTGTTTTTT | few | TRBJ1-4 | TRBD1 | TRBV6-5
CASSSPEANEQYF | TGTGCCAGCTCATCCCCCGAGGCTAACGAGCAGTACTTC | many | TRBJ2-7 | . | TRBV18
CASRSMWTDQETQYF | TGTGCCAGCAGGTCGATGTGGACGGACCAAGAGACCCAGTACTTC | . | TRBJ2-5 | . | TRBV7-9
CASSKGQGRSNQPQHF | TGTGCCAGTAGTAAAGGACAGGGGCGGTCCAATCAGCCCCAGCATTTT | . | TRBJ1-5 | TRBD1 | TRBV19
CASSVDGLLGETQYF | TGTGCCAGCAGCGTAGATGGACTCCTAGGGGAGACCCAGTACTTC | . | TRBJ2-5 | . | TRBV9
CSAYPGTSSHEQYF | TGCAGTGCTTATCCCGGGACTAGCTCCCACGAGCAGTACTTC | . | TRBJ2-7 | TRBD2 | TRBV20-1
CSATNPGQGSYEQYF | TGCAGTGCTACGAACCCGGGACAGGGGAGCTACGAGCAGTACTTC | few | TRBJ2-7 | TRBD1 | TRBV20-1
CASSPGDDEKLFF | TGTGCCAGCTCACCAGGGGACGATGAAAAACTGTTTTTT | many | TRBJ1-4 | . | TRBV18
CASSSLTSGLGDEQFF | TGTGCCAGCAGCTCCCTTACTAGCGGGCTGGGGGATGAGCAGTTCTTC | . | TRBJ2-1 | TRBD2 | TRBV7-9
CASSGGGTEAFF | TGTGCCAGCAGCGGGGGGGGCACTGAAGCTTTCTTT | . | TRBJ1-1 | . | TRBV28
CSARDLKGNEQYF | TGCAGTGCTAGAGATCTTAAGGGTAACGAGCAGTACTTC | few | TRBJ2-7 | . | TRBV20-1
CASKTDRVGEETQYF | TGTGCCAGCAAAACCGACAGGGTGGGAGAAGAGACCCAGTACTTC | . | TRBJ2-5 | TRBD1 | TRBV6-1
CASSKRQGAYEQYF | TGTGCCAGCAGTAAAAGACAGGGGGCTTACGAGCAGTACTTC | many | TRBJ2-7 | TRBD1 | TRBV12-3/TRBV12-4
CSAKGQPSSYNEQFF | TGCAGCGCCAAAGGACAGCCGAGCTCCTACAATGAGCAGTTCTTC | few | TRBJ2-1 | . | TRBV29-1
CASSLSPSSGGNNEQFF | TGTGCCAGCAGCTTATCGCCTAGTAGCGGGGGAAACAATGAGCAGTTCTTC | . | TRBJ2-1 | TRBD2 | TRBV7-6
CASSPRGDSDFSGNTIYF | TGCGCCAGCAGCCCCCGGGGGGACAGCGATTTCTCTGGAAACACCATATATTTT | . | TRBJ1-3 | TRBD1 | TRBV4-3
CASSLRGSGLAGRYEQYF | TGTGCCAGCAGTTTGCGGGGCTCCGGACTAGCGGGACGATACGAGCAGTACTTC | few | TRBJ2-7 | TRBD2 | TRBV12-3/TRBV12-4
CASSELASGILHNEQFF | TGTGCCAGCAGTGAATTGGCTAGCGGGATACTCCACAATGAGCAGTTCTTC | . | TRBJ2-1 | TRBD2 | TRBV25-1
CASTQTLQGQQYF | TGTGCCAGCACCCAGACCTTACAGGGTCAACAGTACTTC | few | TRBJ2-7 | . | TRBV25-1
CSAGENDQPQHF | TGCAGTGCGGGGGAGAACGATCAGCCCCAGCATTTT | many | TRBJ1-5 | . | TRBV20-1
CSVAGQLGSYNEQFF | TGCAGCGTGGCAGGACAGCTGGGGTCCTACAATGAGCAGTTCTTC | . | TRBJ2-1 | . | TRBV29-1
CASSSNSHEQFF | TGTGCCAGCAGCTCCAATAGCCATGAGCAGTTCTTC | . | TRBJ2-1 | . | TRBV7-6
CSAGVLVDEQYF | TGCAGTGCTGGGGTCTTGGTGGACGAGCAGTACTTC | few | TRBJ2-7 | . | TRBV20-1
CASSLMKTGTEQFF | TGTGCCAGCAGCCTAATGAAAACCGGGACAGAGCAGTTCTTC | few | TRBJ2-1 | . | TRBV14
CASSENRLAAQETQYF | TGCGCCAGCAGCGAGAATAGACTAGCGGCGCAAGAGACCCAGTACTTC | . | TRBJ2-5 | TRBD2 | TRBV5-1
CSARPSTSGGNIQYF | TGCAGTGCTCGGCCATCGACTAGCGGAGGAAACATTCAGTACTTC | . | TRBJ2-4 | TRBD2 | TRBV20-1
CASSSDPGTAYEQYF | TGTGCCAGCAGTAGCGACCCCGGGACTGCCTACGAGCAGTACTTC | . | TRBJ2-7 | . | TRBV27
CSLTRGQNIQYF | TGCAGTCTAACGAGGGGCCAAAACATTCAGTACTTC | . | TRBJ2-4 | . | TRBV20-1
CASSGGPGEAFF | TGTGCCAGCAGCGGCGGGCCGGGTGAAGCTTTCTTT | . | TRBJ1-1 | . | TRBV14
CAWRTEAFF | TGTGCCTGGAGGACTGAAGCTTTCTTT | . | TRBJ1-1 | . | TRBV30
CSARGDTRHLLYF | TGCAGTGCTAGGGGGGACACCAGACACCTCTTATATTTT | few | TRBJ1-3 | . | TRBV20-1
CAISEADRAGRTFF | TGTGCCATCAGTGAGGCGGACAGGGCCGGCCGGACTTTCTTT | . | TRBJ1-1 | TRBD1 | TRBV10-3
CASSFLAAIQYF | TGTGCCAGCAGTTTTCTAGCAGCCATTCAGTACTTC | . | TRBJ2-4 | . | TRBV27